This entry lists 6 T cell receptor beta chains sequenced from one sample in a study of T-cell memory formation after mild COVID-19. TCRdb re-analysed the 5' RACE reads in MiXCR, keeping a single row per CDR3 protein. The sample contains about 160,000 distinct CDR3 sequences, 25% to 40% of which appear only once. Specimen: PBMCs or a T cell subset sorted from them (not recorded which). The receptors originated from an adult woman who had mild COVID-19 (a few samples of this study predate the infection). Cell type and time point are not known.

The chain uses TRBV20-1 and TRBJ2-7; D is perhaps TRBD1 (5 bases). The CDR3 length is 13 residues. Deletions cut 2 bases from V and 3 bases from J, with 11 bases between. Germline V CDR1 and CDR2: DFQATT, SNEGSKA (reference sequence). The CDR3 sequence: CSARPDRDYEQYF. CDR3 bases: TGCAGTGCTAGACCCGACAGAGACTACGAGCAGTACTTC.

The chain links TRBV15 to TRBJ2-1; D is possibly TRBD1 (5 bases). Trimming left V 1 base short and J 6 bases short, with 16 bases between. The CDR3 is 16 residues long. Germline V gene lookup returns CDR1 LNHNV and CDR2 YYDKDF (reference sequence). CDR3 coding DNA: TGTGCCACCAGCAGAGTGGAAGGGGTTGGTGGCAATGAGCAGTTCTTC. It encodes CATSRVEGVGGNEQFF.

This CDR3 reads CASSRQPTYEQYF. CDR3 DNA: TGTGCCAGCAGCCGACAGCCGACCTACGAGCAGTACTTC. The rearrangement links TRBV9 to TRBJ2-7, with a weak D call TRBD1 (5 bases). V was pared by 4 bases and J by 2 bases, with 10 bases between. The CDR3 is 13 amino acids. Germline V gene sequence: CDR1 SGDLS, CDR2 YYNGEE.

This clonotype was recorded a few times. The rearrangement links TRBV12-3 or TRBV12-4 to TRBJ2-5, with 7 bases that match TRBD1. The CDR3 spans 15 residues. With 6 bases clipped from V and 1 base from J, the junction kept 8 bases outside the gene matches. This CDR3 reads CASRRRGQPQETQYF. The CDR3 region has the DNA TGTGCCAGCAGGAGAAGGGGACAGCCCCAAGAGACCCAGTACTTC.

This chain links TRBV15 with TRBJ2-7, with 7 bases that match TRBD2. The CDR3 sequence is 16 residues long. Germline V gives CDR1 LNHNV, CDR2 YYDKDF (reference sequence). The V gene end was trimmed by 0 bases and the J gene end by 1 base; junction bases not matched to a gene: 6. CDR3 in amino acids: CATSRDGSGSSYEQYF. The CDR3 region has the DNA TGTGCCACCAGCAGAGATGGTAGCGGGTCGTCCTACGAGCAGTACTTC.

The chain has TRBV7-2 and TRBJ2-5; D not resolved. The germline gives CDR1 SGHTA, CDR2 FQGNSA. This CDR3 has 14 residues. Between the trimmed V and J ends, which lost 3 bases and 2 bases, there was a span of 10 bases. The chain's CDR3 is CASSFRSRQETQYF. CDR3 bases: TGTGCCAGCAGCTTTCGGAGCAGACAAGAGACCCAGTACTTC.